This T cell receptor beta chain was retrieved from a study of CD8 T cells in ankylosing spondylitis. In this sample, this clonotype turned up many times. Its antigen is still unknown. Making the TCR beta libraries involved quantitative 5'-RACE with molecular barcodes. TCRdb re-derived calls from the 5' RACE reads in MiXCR, one entry per CDR3 protein. The sample holds roughly 250,000 distinct CDR3 sequences; less than 10% are singletons and the top ten take under 7.5%. Overall study findings and caveats: Disease-linked clones, CD8+, were relatively rare in peripheral blood. Disease-associated clones were reportedly significantly overrepresented in matched ankylosing spondylitis synovial fluid.

The CDR3 runs to 14 residues. Trimming left V 0 bases short and J 0 bases short, with 7 bases between. Per the germline V gene, CDR1 is SGHKS and CDR2 is YYEKEE (reference sequence). The sequence was collected from a male donor with ankylosing spondylitis or in good health (not recorded which). The chain joins TRBV5-5 to TRBJ2-7, with D uncertain. Sequencing was carried out using blood, either unsorted or a sorted T cell fraction (not recorded which). As DNA, the CDR3 is TGTGCCAGCAGCTTGGCCGTCAACTCCTACGAGCAGTACTTC. This translates into CASSLAVNSYEQYF.